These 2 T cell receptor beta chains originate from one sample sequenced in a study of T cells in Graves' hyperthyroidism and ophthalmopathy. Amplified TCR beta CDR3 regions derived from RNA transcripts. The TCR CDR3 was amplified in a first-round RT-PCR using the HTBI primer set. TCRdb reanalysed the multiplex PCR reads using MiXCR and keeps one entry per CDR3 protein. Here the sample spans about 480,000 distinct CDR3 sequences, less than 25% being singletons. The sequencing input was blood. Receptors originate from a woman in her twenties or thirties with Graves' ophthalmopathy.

CDR3 amino acids: CASAAGTGMTEAFF. The DNA of the CDR3 is TGTGCCAGCGCTGCGGGGACAGGGATGACTGAAGCTTTCTTT. V is TRBV6-1 and J is TRBJ1-1; TRBD1 matches 9 bases. The CDR3 spans 14 residues. Germline V lookup: CDR1 MNHNS, CDR2 SASEGT. Unmatched junction bases numbered 9, after V lost 8 bases and J lost 5 bases.

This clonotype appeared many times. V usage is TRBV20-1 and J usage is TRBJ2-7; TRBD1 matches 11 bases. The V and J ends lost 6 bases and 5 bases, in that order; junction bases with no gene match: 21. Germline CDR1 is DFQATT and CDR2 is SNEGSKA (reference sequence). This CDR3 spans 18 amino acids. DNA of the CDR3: TGCAGTGCCGTGACCGGGACAGGGGGTCCCGTTGATGGAAACGAGCAGTACTTC. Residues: CSAVTGTGGPVDGNEQYF.